Shown below are 26 T cell receptor beta chains from a single sample sequenced in a study of blood T cell repertoires in COVID-19. Data came from immunoSEQ multiplex PCR; TCRdb stores just in-frame clones and leaves some out. Of around 370,000 clones listed, around 89% are singletons. The sequenced sample consisted of peripheral blood. Receptors originate from a man between 18 and 35 years old with active or convalescent COVID-19.

This chain uses TRBV5-1 with TRBJ1-6; TRBD1 is a possible D gene (6 bases). The CDR3 contains 15 residues. With 0 bases removed from V and 8 bases from J, the gap between germline ends came to 12 bases. In germline, CDR1 is SGHRS, CDR2 YFSETQ. DNA for the CDR3: TGCGCCAGCAGCTTGGGGGACAAGGGGCATTCACCCCTCCACTTT. Translated: CASSLGDKGHSPLHF. Full variable domain (missing parts from reference TRBV5-1 and TRBJ1-6): KAGVTQTPRYLIKTRGQQVTLSCSPISGHRSVSWYQQTPGQGLQFLFEYFSETQRNKGNFPGRFSGRQFSNSRSEMNVSTLELGDSALYLCASSLGDKGHSPLHFGNGTRLTVT.

V is TRBV5-4 and J is TRBJ1-2; 8 bases align to TRBD1. This CDR3 has 14 residues. Germline V gives CDR1 SGHNT, CDR2 YYREEE (reference sequence). V shed 3 bases, J shed 4 bases, and the junction held 5 bases outside the gene matches. The chain's CDR3 is CASSSAGGFYGYTF. CDR3 in DNA: TGTGCCAGCAGCTCGGCAGGGGGCTTCTATGGCTACACCTTC.

V usage is TRBV27 and J usage is TRBJ2-7; the match to TRBD1 covers 8 bases. Germline V gene sequence: CDR1 MNHEY, CDR2 SMNVEV (reference sequence). The CDR3 has 16 residues. Trimming at V came to 6 bases and at J to 5 bases, leaving 15 bases not matched to a gene. CDR3 sequence reads: CASRERGGQARHEQYF. DNA of the CDR3: TGTGCCAGCAGGGAGAGAGGGGGACAGGCACGCCACGAGCAGTACTTC.

This clone was found a few times. The chain is built from TRBV28 and TRBJ1-6; 8 bases align to TRBD1. With V trimmed by 4 bases and J by 7 bases, 3 bases remained unmatched. The germline V gene encodes CDR1 MDHEN and CDR2 SYDVKM. CDR3 length equals 14 residues. CDR3 residues: CASSWTGMNSPLHF. The DNA of the CDR3 is TGTGCCAGCAGTTGGACAGGGATGAATTCACCCCTCCACTTT.

This clone was recorded only once. The chain recombines TRBV28 with TRBJ2-1; TRBD1 matches at 10 bases. Trimming removed 8 bases from V and 7 bases from J; junction bases left unmatched: 8. The germline V gene encodes CDR1 MDHEN and CDR2 SYDVKM. The CDR3 runs 14 residues. DNA for the CDR3: TGTGCCAGCCTAAGGGACAGGGGCAAGAATGAGCAGTTCTTC. This gives the protein CASLRDRGKNEQFF.

The V gene is TRBV5-6, the J gene TRBJ1-4; D is undetermined. The CDR3 covers 15 residues. Germline V lookup: CDR1 SGHDT, CDR2 YYEEEE. V was trimmed by 4 bases and J by 0 bases, leaving 10 bases between them. The CDR3, as DNA: TGTGCCAGCAGCAAGACACCTGCAACTAATGAAAAACTGTTTTTT. This codes for CASSKTPATNEKLFF. Variable domain in full (rest from reference TRBV5-6 and TRBJ1-4): DAGVTQSPTHLIKTRGQQVTLRCSPKSGHDTVSWYQQALGQGPQFIFQYYEEEERQRGNFPDRFSGHQFPNYSSELNVNALLLGDSALYLCASSKTPATNEKLFFGSGTQLSVL.

The chain is built from TRBV27 and TRBJ1-2, with 10 bases lining up with TRBD1. CDR1 is MNHEY, CDR2 SMNVEV, per germline (reference sequence). The CDR3 runs to 14 residues. J lost 4 bases, V lost 6 bases, and 5 bases had no gene match. This CDR3 is CASRGQGWGYGYTF. The CDR3 region has the DNA TGTGCCAGCAGGGGACAGGGGTGGGGCTATGGCTACACCTTC.

This chain joins TRBV19 and TRBJ2-2; TRBD2 matches 7 bases. V lost 3 bases to trimming and J lost 0 bases; unmatched junction nucleotides: 7. Germline values: CDR1 LNHDA, CDR2 SQIVND (reference sequence). CDR3 length equals 17 residues. As DNA, the CDR3 is TGTGCCAGTAGTATTGGGGCAAGCGGGGCGAACACCGGGGAGCTGTTTTTT. Residues: CASSIGASGANTGELFF.

This clone showed up just once. The V gene is TRBV3-1 (or the pseudogene TRBV3-2), the J gene TRBJ1-2; no firm D call. The CDR3 runs 14 residues. Germline lookup yields CDR1 LGHDT and CDR2 YNNKEL (reference sequence). Trimming removed 4 bases from V and 4 bases from J, with 13 bases in between. CDR3 DNA: TGTGCCAGCAGCCGGAGCCGGCAGCTCTATGGCTACACCTTC. Amino acid sequence: CASSRSRQLYGYTF.

The V gene is TRBV19, the J gene TRBJ2-7, with D maybe TRBD2 (5 bases). V dropped 9 bases and J dropped 2 bases, with 14 bases sitting between them. CDR3 length equals 13 residues. Germline values: CDR1 LNHDA, CDR2 SQIVND (reference sequence). The CDR3 region is CASTPGEPYEQYF. CDR3 bases: TGTGCCAGCACGCCCGGGGAGCCCTACGAGCAGTACTTC.

The J gene is TRBJ1-2, the V gene TRBV20-1; D not certain. Per the germline V gene, CDR1 is DFQATT and CDR2 is SNEGSKA (reference sequence). The V end was cut by 3 bases, the J end by 4 bases, with 15 bases between. The CDR3 runs 14 residues. This CDR3 is CSASDLEGLYGYTF. The DNA for the CDR3 is TGCAGTGCTAGTGACTTAGAGGGTCTCTATGGCTACACCTTC.

The gene calls are TRBV5-1 and TRBJ2-7, with D tentatively TRBD2 (5 bases). V was cut by 7 bases and J by 5 bases, with 13 bases left in between. The CDR3 has 12 amino acids. In germline, CDR1 is SGHRS, CDR2 YFSETQ. The CDR3 DNA follows: TGCGCCAGCCGGGGAGAGGGCAACGAGCAGTACTTC. Amino acid sequence: CASRGEGNEQYF.

This chain joins TRBV29-1 and TRBJ2-7; tentative D call: TRBD1 (6 bases). The V gene's germline CDR1 is SQVTM and CDR2 ANQGSEA. The CDR3 consists of 13 residues. Trimming removed 6 bases at V and 7 bases at J, with 19 bases between. CDR3 region: CSVALEGVFEQYF. The CDR3 coding sequence is TGCAGCGTGGCCCTCGAGGGGGTATTTGAGCAGTACTTC.

The chain has TRBV29-1 and TRBJ2-1, with TRBD2 matching over 10 bases. V dropped 1 base and J dropped 1; count of bases not matched to a gene: 1. Germline-derived CDR1 and CDR2 are SQVTM and ANQGSEA. The CDR3 runs to 15 residues. The CDR3 spells CSVEASGGSYNEQFF. CDR3 in DNA: TGCAGCGTTGAAGCTAGCGGGGGTTCCTACAATGAGCAGTTCTTC.

The count of this clone is one. The genes are TRBV4-1 and TRBJ2-2; D gene unclear. The ends were cut back, 2 bases at V and 4 bases at J, with 11 bases in the middle. From germline, CDR1 is MGHRA and CDR2 YSYEKL. This CDR3 is 15 amino acids long. CDR3 in amino acids: CASSQPLRGTGELFF. The DNA of the CDR3 is TGCGCCAGCAGCCAACCTCTAAGAGGCACCGGGGAGCTGTTTTTT.

The chain carries TRBV10-3 and TRBJ1-3, with D possibly matching TRBD1 (5 bases). CDR1 and CDR2 (germline): ENHRY, SYGVKD. The CDR3 is 14 amino acids. V lost 7 bases to trimming and J lost 6 bases, with 16 bases between them. For the CDR3, the DNA is TGTGCCATCACTGTCGGGCAGGGCGCAAACACCATATATTTT. This gives the protein CAITVGQGANTIYF.

The genes are TRBV6-2 or TRBV6-3 and TRBJ2-7, with 9 bases that match TRBD1. The length of the CDR3 is 15 residues. Per the germline V gene, CDR1 is MNHEY and CDR2 is SVGEGT. Trimming removed 0 bases from V and 5 bases from J; junction bases left unmatched: 5. The CDR3 DNA reads as TGTGCCAGCAGTTACTCCCCCGGACAGGGGAACGAGCAGTACTTC. It translates to CASSYSPGQGNEQYF.

This rearrangement joins TRBV7-2 to TRBJ2-7, with D perhaps TRBD1 (7 bases). The V end lost 1 base, the J end lost 6 bases, and 16 bases lay between the germline ends. CDR3 size: 15 residues. CDR1 is SGHTA, CDR2 FQGNSA, per germline. Written as DNA, the CDR3 is TGTGCCAGCAGCTTAGACTTCAGGCAGGGGGGCGAGCAGTACTTC. Protein product: CASSLDFRQGGEQYF.

The chain couples TRBV7-9 to TRBJ2-7; 9 bases align to TRBD1. Trimming cost V 1 base and J 5 bases; bases outside gene matches: 6. The CDR3 has 15 residues. Germline loops: CDR1 SEHNR, CDR2 FQNEAQ (reference sequence). The CDR3 protein is CASSLVLDRGNEQYF. The CDR3 DNA sequence: TGTGCCAGCAGCTTAGTTTTGGACAGGGGCAACGAGCAGTACTTC.

The J gene is TRBJ1-1, the V gene TRBV28, with TRBD1 matching over 7 bases. The CDR3 contains 12 residues. Germline CDR1 and CDR2: MDHEN and SYDVKM. Germline trimming cut 4 bases from V and 7 bases from J; bases unmatched to any gene: 3. The CDR3 sequence: CASSSRTGEAFF. The CDR3 bases are TGTGCCAGCAGTTCCCGGACAGGTGAAGCTTTCTTT.

The V and J genes are TRBV5-1 and TRBJ2-3, with D possibly TRBD2 on 7 matching bases. The length of the CDR3 is 15 residues. Germline V gene data show CDR1 as SGHRS and CDR2 as YFSETQ. V gave up 9 bases and J gave up 0 bases, with 17 bases separating them. The chain's CDR3 is CATSGASGSTDTQYF. The DNA for the CDR3 is TGCGCCACCTCGGGGGCTAGCGGTAGCACAGATACGCAGTATTTT.

Worth noting for this clone: This same CDR3 is encoded by further DNA sequences in the sample. The J gene is TRBJ2-7, the V gene TRBV4-3; D might be TRBD2 (6 bases). Between the trimmed V and J ends, which lost 1 base and 1 base, there was a span of 8 bases. The CDR3 runs to 14 residues. Germline V gene sequence: CDR1 LGHNA, CDR2 YSLEER. The CDR3 coding sequence is TGCGCCAGCAGCCAAGGGCGGGGATCCTACGAGCAGTACTTC. Protein sequence: CASSQGRGSYEQYF.

This clone has only a few counts. The chain links TRBV6-5 to TRBJ1-2; tentative D call: TRBD1 (6 bases). CDR1 is MNHEY, CDR2 SVGAGI, per germline. The CDR3 has 15 residues. V lost 5 bases and J 0 bases, leaving 13 bases between the germline ends. For the CDR3, the DNA is TGTGCCAGCAGTAGAAACAGGGAAGCTAACTATGGCTACACCTTC. Amino acid sequence: CASSRNREANYGYTF.

This clone showed up just once. The rearrangement uses TRBV18 and TRBJ2-3; 7 bases are shared with TRBD2. The CDR3 is 17 residues long. The J segment lost 0 bases and the V segment lost 1 base, leaving 7 bases of the junction unmatched. CDR1 is KGHSH and CDR2 is LQKENI in the germline V gene. The CDR3 spells CASSPLPAGLSTDTQYF. CDR3 DNA: TGTGCCAGCTCACCACTCCCAGCGGGGCTCAGCACAGATACGCAGTATTTT.

This clone was counted a few times. This sequence joins TRBV5-1 and TRBJ2-7; weak D call: TRBD1 (7 bases). The CDR3 has 13 residues. The germline CDR1 and CDR2 sequences are SGHRS and YFSETQ. V was cut by 7 bases and J by 3 bases, with 14 bases left in between. The CDR3 region has the DNA TGCGCCAGCGCCCAGGGGGGAGTCTACGAGCAGTACTTC. Its protein is CASAQGGVYEQYF.

V usage is TRBV15 and J usage is TRBJ1-5, with TRBD1 matching over 9 bases. CDR1 and CDR2 from the germline V gene are LNHNV and YYDKDF (reference sequence). This CDR3 contains 15 residues. V shed 2 bases, J shed 5 bases, and the junction held 4 bases outside the gene matches. The CDR3 protein is CATSRRQGGDQPQHF. The CDR3 DNA follows: TGTGCCACCAGCAGAAGACAGGGGGGGGATCAGCCCCAGCATTTT.